This T cell receptor (beta chain) was sequenced for a study of T-cell memory formation after mild COVID-19. For the study at large: Each donor largely had its own TCR clusters.

This clonotype has ten or more counts. Its antigen is unidentified. V lost 5 bases, J lost 6 bases, and 14 bases lay in between. CDR3 length: 13 residues. The germline V gene encodes CDR1 LGHNA and CDR2 YNFKEQ. Study-level points and caveats: The main location of contracting CD4+ clones was CM and EM, and that of contracting CD8+ clones was EMRA. Several responding clones turned up in pre-infection memory, indicating that cross-reactive memory may have taken part.

Constant-segment primers were used for 5'RACE, and the resulting TCR alpha and TCR beta cDNA libraries carried sample barcodes and UMIs. TCRdb reprocessed the 5' RACE reads via MiXCR and lists one record per CDR3 protein. The sample records about 60,000 distinct CDR3 sequences, less than 15% being singletons. The sequence derives from a man between 18 and 35 years old who had mild COVID-19 (a few samples of this study predate the infection). Cell type and time point are not known. The sample comprised PBMCs or a T cell subset sorted from them (not recorded which). The V gene is TRBV4-2, the J gene TRBJ2-7; the D gene is possibly TRBD2 (6 bases). The CDR3 coding sequence is TGTGCCAGCAGCTTAGGGGAGGCGGGCGAGCAGTACTTC. As protein: CASSLGEAGEQYF.